This T cell receptor (beta chain) was retrieved from a study of blood T cell repertoires in COVID-19. The data were produced by immunoSEQ multiplex PCR, yet TCRdb's version contains in-frame clones alone and is incomplete. Of approximately 16,000 clones listed, roughly 89% are singletons. This CDR3 has 16 residues. V was pared by 0 bases and J by 0 bases, with 10 bases between. Germline assignment: CDR1 LNHNV and CDR2 YYDKDF (reference sequence). Seattle patients were enrolled while actively infected and followed longitudinally. Sequenced: peripheral blood. The rearrangement joins TRBV15 to TRBJ2-3; D is possibly TRBD1 (5 bases). The sequence was collected from a woman of 80 years or more with COVID-19, enrolled during active disease. The CDR3 DNA reads as TGTGCCACCAGCAGAGAGCCAGGGTCAAGCACAGATACGCAGTATTTT. Protein: CATSREPGSSTDTQYF.